This entry describes one TCR beta chain. Assay used: immunoSEQ multiplex PCR; TCRdb lists only in-frame clones, some missing. The sample records 500,000 to 550,000 clones, 90% to 97% being singletons. This sample stems from a study of shared clonotypes between healthy human individuals. Sequencing input: naive CD4+ T cells sorted from blood. Subset: CD45RA+ positively selected. The clonotype was recovered from a young woman in good health.

The CDR3 here is CATSRGPGSLSYEQYF. The CDR3 region has the DNA TGTGCCACCAGCAGGGGTCCAGGTTCCCTCTCCTACGAGCAGTACTTC. V and J are TRBV15 and TRBJ2-7; D unresolved. The V gene's germline CDR1 is LNHNV and CDR2 YYDKDF (reference sequence). The CDR3 runs 16 residues. Trimming pared 3 bases from V and 0 bases from J, leaving 15 bases between.